The entry below gives a single T cell receptor beta chain sequence along with its context. Its antigen remains undetermined. No qualities accompany the bases; no much larger clone lies one base away. Including the terminal cysteine and phenylalanine, the CDR3 comprises 17 residues. The retained sequence is limited to the CDR3, 51 bases, with the frame set at the first base. From the germline V gene, CDR1 is SGHTA and CDR2 is FQGNSA. At the junction V is shortened by 4 bases and J by 0 bases, with 17 bases in between. This specimen belongs to a study of control samples from healthy donors and cancer patients (dated by TCRdb to between 2020 and 2021). Preparation of the library involved the immunoSEQ multiplex PCR assay. The source is immuneACCESS, and TCRdb retained only in-frame sequences with V and J called. Part of the clones is not carried over; for the studies checked, unresolved V genes explain less than half of this, and the remainder is unexplained. The sample profile shows about 120,000 clones; 80% to 90% of them were found once. The ten largest clones capture 9% to 13% of the sample.

In this chain, TRBV7-2 is recombined with TRBJ2-3; no D gene call is confident. The sample was blood. The clonotype was recovered from a man aged 25 to 45 in good health. The DNA reads as follows: TGTGCCAGCAGCTCCCCCTTGGGCTCAGCTAGCACAGATACGCAGTATTTT. The encoded protein is CASSSPLGSASTDTQYF.